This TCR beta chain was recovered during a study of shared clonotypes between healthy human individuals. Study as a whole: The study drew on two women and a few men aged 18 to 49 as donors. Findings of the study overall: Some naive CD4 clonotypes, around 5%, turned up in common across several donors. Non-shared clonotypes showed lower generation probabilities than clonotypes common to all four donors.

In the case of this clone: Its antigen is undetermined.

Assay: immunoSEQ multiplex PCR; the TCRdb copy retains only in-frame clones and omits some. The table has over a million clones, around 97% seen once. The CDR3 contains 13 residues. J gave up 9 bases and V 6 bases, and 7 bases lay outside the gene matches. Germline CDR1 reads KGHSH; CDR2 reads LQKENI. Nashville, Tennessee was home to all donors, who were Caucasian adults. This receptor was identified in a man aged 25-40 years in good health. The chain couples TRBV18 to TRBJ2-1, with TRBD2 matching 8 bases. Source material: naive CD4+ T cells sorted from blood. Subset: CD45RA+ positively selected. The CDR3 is CASSTGGSPEQFF. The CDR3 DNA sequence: TGTGCCAGCTCCACGGGAGGGAGCCCTGAGCAGTTCTTC.